Below, 28 T cell receptor beta chains from the same sample are listed, as sequenced in a study of T cell repertoires in cytomegalovirus infection. Via MiXCR, TCRdb re-called the reads, giving one row per CDR3 protein. The sample lists nearly 650,000 distinct CDR3 sequences; approximately 24% were seen once. The material sequenced was CD8+ T cells from PBMCs. These receptors originate from a human donor in good health (CMV status not recorded). Some clones in this sample may be carry-over from other donors' samples.

The gene calls are TRBV12-3 or TRBV12-4 and TRBJ2-1; D is uncertain. V was clipped by 7 bases and J by 3 bases, with 13 bases between them. The CDR3 runs to 14 residues. This chain's CDR3 is CASTHTSLYNEQFF. CDR3 nucleotide sequence: TGTGCCAGCACCCATACTTCCCTCTACAATGAGCAGTTCTTC.

The J gene is TRBJ2-5, the V gene TRBV7-9, with D possibly being TRBD1 or TRBD2 (6 bases each). The ends were cut back, 4 bases at V and 2 bases at J, with 17 bases in the middle. This CDR3 is built from 16 residues. Per germline, CDR1 SEHNR and CDR2 FQNEAQ (reference sequence). Written as DNA, the CDR3 is TGTGCCAGCAGCTCATTGGGGGGCCCCCATCAAGAGACCCAGTACTTC. Translated, it gives CASSSLGGPHQETQYF.

This clonotype was observed a few times. The chain couples TRBV29-1 to TRBJ1-2; 10 bases agree with TRBD1. Germline assignment: CDR1 SQVTM and CDR2 ANQGSEA. This CDR3 is built from 11 residues. The ends lost 8 bases at V and 10 bases at J; junction bases unmatched: 7. CDR3 sequence: CSIDRGRDYTF. Here the CDR3 DNA reads TGCAGCATAGACAGGGGGCGAGACTACACCTTC.

This clonotype was detected a few times. The CDR3 sequence: CSARDLGTVYNEQFF. CDR3 nucleotides: TGCAGTGCTAGAGATCTAGGGACGGTTTACAATGAGCAGTTCTTC. The chain has TRBV20-1 and TRBJ2-1; tentatively, D is TRBD1 or TRBD2 (5 bases each). V gave up 0 bases and J gave up 4 bases, with 13 bases separating them. The CDR3 sequence is 15 residues long. Germline CDR1 reads DFQATT; CDR2 reads SNEGSKA (reference sequence).

The chain uses TRBV20-1 and TRBJ2-5; the D gene is possibly TRBD1 (5 bases). Trimming shortened V by 2 bases and J by 5 bases, and 12 bases separated the two germline ends. In germline, CDR1 is DFQATT, CDR2 SNEGSKA (reference sequence). The CDR3 runs 13 residues. CDR3 protein: CSARPQGWETQYF. CDR3 coding DNA: TGCAGTGCTAGACCCCAGGGATGGGAGACCCAGTACTTC.

This clonotype was seen only a few times. The chain recombines TRBV2 with TRBJ2-6; 7 bases align to TRBD1. Germline V gene data show CDR1 as SNHLY and CDR2 as FYNNEI. V gave up 9 bases and J gave up 0 bases; unmatched junction bases: 11. The CDR3 spans 17 residues. CDR3 loop: CARHRGQESSGANVLTF. CDR3 coding DNA: TGTGCCAGACACAGGGGTCAGGAGAGCTCTGGGGCCAACGTCCTGACTTTC.

V gene TRBV20-1 combines with J gene TRBJ2-3; D is ambiguous. Germline V gene data show CDR1 as DFQATT and CDR2 as SNEGSKA (reference sequence). V lost 2 bases and J lost 2, with 14 bases in between. The CDR3 covers 15 residues. The CDR3 region is CSARPETLDTDTQYF. The CDR3 DNA follows: TGCAGTGCTAGACCGGAAACCTTAGACACAGATACGCAGTATTTT.

This clonotype occurred a few times. The CDR3 DNA reads TGTGCCATCAGTGAGTCCCGGAGCGCAGGTAGAATAATCGGACAATATGAGCAGTTCTTC. It encodes CAISESRSAGRIIGQYEQFF. The genes are TRBV10-3 and TRBJ2-1; D possibly corresponds to TRBD1 (5 bases). Trimming left V 0 bases short and J 8 bases short, with 29 bases between. The germline V gene has CDR1 ENHRY and CDR2 SYGVKD. The CDR3 covers 20 residues.

The chain employs TRBV6-2 or TRBV6-3 and TRBJ2-7; D unresolved. The CDR3 is 13 amino acids. V was cut by 6 bases and J by 1 base, with 10 bases left in between. The germline gives CDR1 MNHEY, CDR2 SVGEGT. In nucleotides, the CDR3 is TGTGCCAGCAGGCCCCGGCAGTCCTACGAGCAGTACGTC. It is translated as CASRPRQSYEQYV.

This clonotype has ten or more counts. The chain carries TRBV7-2 and TRBJ1-2; perhaps TRBD1 as D (6 bases). The CDR3 is 12 amino acids. The germline V and J ends were trimmed by 5 bases and 8 bases, with 12 bases remaining between them. From germline, CDR1 is SGHTA and CDR2 FQGNSA. The CDR3 coding sequence is TGTGCCAGCAGCCGAGGGGGGTACGGCTACACCTTC. Its protein is CASSRGGYGYTF.

The V gene is TRBV28, the J gene TRBJ2-7, with D possibly TRBD1 on 6 matching bases. CDR1 and CDR2 from the germline V gene are MDHEN and SYDVKM. This CDR3 has 16 amino acids. The ends were cut back, 5 bases at V and 4 bases at J, with 21 bases in the middle. CDR3 sequence: CASSTSRVTGFYEQYV. Written as DNA, the CDR3 is TGTGCCAGCAGTACCTCCCGCGTGACAGGTTTTTACGAGCAGTACGTC.

Many counts were recorded for this clonotype. This rearrangement joins TRBV7-6 to TRBJ2-5; 8 nucleotides line up with TRBD2. With 5 bases clipped from V and 5 bases from J, the junction kept 7 bases outside the gene matches. Germline V CDR1 and CDR2: SGHVS, FNYEAQ. The CDR3 has 14 amino acids. CDR3 protein: CASSRRTSSETQYF. The CDR3 DNA sequence: TGTGCCAGCAGCCGCAGGACTAGCTCGGAGACCCAGTACTTC.

J is TRBJ2-3 and V is TRBV7-6; the D is unclear. The V end was cut by 1 base, the J end by 2 bases, with 7 bases between. This CDR3 has 14 residues. CDR1 and CDR2 (germline): SGHVS, FNYEAQ. The CDR3 DNA is TGTGCCAGCAGCTTAGAAGAGTTCACAGATACGCAGTATTTT. Protein sequence: CASSLEEFTDTQYF.

The chain is built from TRBV12-3 or TRBV12-4 and TRBJ2-5; D not resolved. V lost 5 bases, J lost 3 bases, and 16 bases lay in between. The CDR3 sequence is 15 residues long. CDR3 in DNA: TGTGCCAGCAGTCGGCGACGCGGACCAGAAGAGACCCAGTACTTC. This codes for CASSRRRGPEETQYF.

This clonotype was observed many times. The chain has TRBV7-2 and TRBJ1-1; D is unresolved. V was cut by 1 base and J by 1 base, with 10 bases left in between. Germline CDR1 is SGHTA and CDR2 is FQGNSA. This CDR3 has 15 amino acids. CDR3 protein: CASSLVGLGNTEAFF. In DNA form, the CDR3 reads TGTGCCAGCAGCTTAGTAGGGCTTGGGAACACTGAAGCTTTCTTT.

This clonotype was recorded many times. The rearrangement uses TRBV7-9 and TRBJ2-7; 9 positions match TRBD2. This CDR3 has 15 amino acids. The germline V gene has CDR1 SEHNR and CDR2 FQNEAQ (reference sequence). With 3 bases clipped from V and 2 bases from J, the junction kept 5 bases outside the gene matches. The CDR3 here is CASSFETSGTYEQYF. The CDR3 coding sequence is TGTGCCAGCAGCTTTGAGACTAGCGGTACCTACGAGCAGTACTTC.

This chain links TRBV13 with TRBJ1-1; 8 bases match TRBD1. J lost 0 bases, V lost 5 bases, and 5 bases had no gene match. Germline-derived CDR1 and CDR2 are PRHDT and FYEKMQ (reference sequence). The CDR3 has 15 residues. In nucleotides, the CDR3 is TGTGCCAGCAGCCCCGGGGGACAGGTGAACACTGAAGCTTTCTTT. It specifies CASSPGGQVNTEAFF.

This clonotype has just a few counts. CDR3 DNA sequence: TGTGCCAGCAGTGGGGTAGACTCCGTGGGGAAAGGGACCCAGTACTTC. Its translation is CASSGVDSVGKGTQYF. The rearrangement joins TRBV2 to TRBJ2-5; D gene uncertain. The germline V and J ends were trimmed by 4 bases and 7 bases, with 22 bases remaining between them. The length of the CDR3 is 16 residues. Germline assignment: CDR1 SNHLY and CDR2 FYNNEI.

This clonotype was seen more than once but under ten times. The V and J genes are TRBV20-1 and TRBJ2-1; possibly TRBD2 for D (6 bases). CDR3 length: 15 residues. In germline, CDR1 is DFQATT, CDR2 SNEGSKA (reference sequence). In DNA form, the CDR3 reads TGCAGAGGTTCTCTCGGGGGTGACTCCTACAATGAGCAGTTCTTC. Amino acid sequence: CRGSLGGDSYNEQFF.

A remark on this clonotype: Just one base apart from a much larger clone, this may be a read error. This chain connects TRBV4-3 to TRBJ1-1; unclear D gene. The CDR3 length is 13 residues. In germline, CDR1 is LGHNA, CDR2 YSLEER. This chain's CDR3 is CTSSQERRTEAFF. For the CDR3, the DNA is TGCACCAGCAGCCAAGAGAGAAGGACTGAAGCTTTCTTT.

The CDR3 reads CASSERVWGRPISSTDTQYF. The CDR3 nucleotides are TGTGCCAGCAGTGAAAGGGTATGGGGGAGGCCGATATCTAGCACAGATACGCAGTATTTT. The genes are TRBV2 and TRBJ2-3; possible D gene TRBD2, 6 bases. This CDR3 has 20 amino acids. Trimming shortened V by 2 bases and J by 0 bases, and 24 bases separated the two germline ends. Germline V CDR1 and CDR2: SNHLY, FYNNEI.

This clonotype was observed once. The chain employs TRBV6-8 and TRBJ2-1; 7 bases agree with TRBD2. Germline assignment: CDR1 MNHGY and CDR2 SAAAGT. V lost 6 bases and J lost 0; bases outside the gene matches: 8. The CDR3 has 16 residues. Written as DNA, the CDR3 is TGTGCCAGCAGACCCTCCCTAGCGGCCTCCTACAATGAGCAGTTCTTC. It yields the protein CASRPSLAASYNEQFF.

V and J are TRBV20-1 and TRBJ1-5; 10 bases match TRBD1. Germline V lookup: CDR1 DFQATT, CDR2 SNEGSKA (reference sequence). The CDR3 consists of 19 residues. With 0 bases clipped from V and 2 bases from J, the junction kept 13 bases outside the gene matches. As DNA, the CDR3 is TGCAGTGCTAGAGATCCGGGACAGGGGTACCGAGGCGGCAATCAGCCCCAGCATTTT. Protein product: CSARDPGQGYRGGNQPQHF.

In its sample, this clonotype was seen a few times. This rearrangement joins TRBV6-2 or TRBV6-3 to TRBJ1-1, with TRBD1 as a possible D gene (6 bases). The CDR3 totals 13 residues. The V gene's germline CDR1 is MNHEY and CDR2 SVGEGT. Trimming pared 6 bases from V and 5 bases from J, leaving 13 bases between. CDR3 sequence (DNA): TGTGCCAGCAGCCCCCGGGGGCCTACTGAAGCTTTCTTT. Translation: CASSPRGPTEAFF.

This clonotype was seen ten or more times. The CDR3 DNA follows: TGTGCCAGCAGCTTATTAGGTATTGTCTCTACTCAAGCGCAAGAGAAGCCCCAGTACTTC. Encoded protein: CASSLLGIVSTQAQEKPQYF. The chain recombines TRBV7-6 with TRBJ2-5; D ambiguous. The CDR3 extends over 20 amino acids. Germline V CDR1 and CDR2: SGHVS, FNYEAQ. V lost 2 bases, J lost 9 bases, and 34 bases lay in between.

This clonotype has a handful of counts. The chain recombines TRBV6-1 with TRBJ2-7; a possible D gene is TRBD2 (6 bases). V was clipped by 5 bases and J by 6 bases, with 14 bases between them. The CDR3 has 13 residues. CDR1 and CDR2 from the germline V gene are MNHNS and SASEGT. The CDR3 spells CASSLYLEGEQYV. The DNA for the CDR3 is TGTGCCAGCAGTCTTTACCTGGAGGGCGAGCAGTACGTC.

This chain joins TRBV29-1 and TRBJ2-6, with no clear D. V dropped 3 bases and J dropped 0 bases, with 6 bases sitting between them. This CDR3 contains 14 residues. From germline, CDR1 is SQVTM and CDR2 ANQGSEA. CDR3 region: CSVDRISGANVLTF. The CDR3 nucleotides read TGCAGCGTTGATAGGATCTCTGGGGCCAACGTCCTGACTTTC.

The chain uses TRBV27 and TRBJ2-1; TRBD1 agrees at 7 bases. The junction had 23 bases not matched to a gene; V was cut back by 4 bases and J by 5 bases. The CDR3 length is 20 residues. Looked up from germline, CDR1 is MNHEY and CDR2 is SMNVEV (reference sequence). The chain's CDR3 is CASSWNHGDSLFKPHNEQFF. The CDR3 DNA follows: TGTGCCAGCAGTTGGAACCATGGGGACAGCCTTTTTAAGCCCCACAATGAGCAGTTCTTC.